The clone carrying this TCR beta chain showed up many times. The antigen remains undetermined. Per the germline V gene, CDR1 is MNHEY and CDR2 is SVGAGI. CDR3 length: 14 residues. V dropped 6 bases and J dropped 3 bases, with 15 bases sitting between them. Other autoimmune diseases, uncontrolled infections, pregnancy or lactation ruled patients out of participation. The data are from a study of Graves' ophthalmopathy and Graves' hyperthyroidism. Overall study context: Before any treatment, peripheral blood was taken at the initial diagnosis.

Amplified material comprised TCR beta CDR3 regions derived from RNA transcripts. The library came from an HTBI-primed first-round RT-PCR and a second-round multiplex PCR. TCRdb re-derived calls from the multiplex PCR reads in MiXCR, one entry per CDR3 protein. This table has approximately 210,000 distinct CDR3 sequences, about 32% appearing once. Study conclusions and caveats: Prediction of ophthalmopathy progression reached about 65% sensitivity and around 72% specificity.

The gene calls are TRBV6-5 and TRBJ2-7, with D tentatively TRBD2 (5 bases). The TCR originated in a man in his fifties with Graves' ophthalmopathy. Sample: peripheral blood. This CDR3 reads CASRKGRGVYEQYF. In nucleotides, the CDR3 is TGTGCCAGCAGAAAAGGACGGGGTGTCTACGAGCAGTACTTC.